These 12 T cell receptor beta chains were sequenced from one sample in a study of cytomegalovirus exposure and HLA in healthy donors. Vbeta (60) and Jbeta (13) primers were used in the PCR. Sequencing was performed with immunoSEQ multiplex PCR; in TCRdb, only in-frame clones are kept and a portion is missing. The table shows approximately 150,000 clones, with 81% occurring only once. The material sequenced was PBMCs. These TCRs come from a young woman in good health and CMV-seropositive.

The rearrangement uses TRBV28 and TRBJ1-6; 9 bases align to TRBD1. The CDR3 is made up of 17 amino acids. Germline assignment: CDR1 MDHEN and CDR2 SYDVKM. Unmatched junction bases numbered 6, after V lost 2 bases and J lost 4 bases. The CDR3 DNA reads as TGTGCCAGCAGTTTAAACAGGGGGCTTAGGTATAATTCACCCCTCCACTTT. This encodes CASSLNRGLRYNSPLHF.

The genes are TRBV19 and TRBJ1-1, with 7 positions matching TRBD1. CDR3 length: 12 amino acids. Germline V lookup: CDR1 LNHDA, CDR2 SQIVND (reference sequence). V was clipped by 8 bases and J by 4 bases; unmatched bases: 4. This CDR3 reads CASHRQGTEAFF. CDR3 nucleotide sequence: TGTGCCAGTCATAGACAGGGCACTGAAGCTTTCTTT.

The rearrangement joins TRBV6-5 to TRBJ2-2, with no clear D. CDR1 MNHEY and CDR2 SVGAGI come from the germline V gene. The V end was cut by 6 bases, the J end by 4 bases, with 9 bases between. CDR3 size: 13 residues. This CDR3 reads CASRRERTGELFF. The CDR3 bases are TGTGCCAGCAGAAGAGAGCGCACCGGGGAGCTGTTTTTT.

This chain joins TRBV4-2 and TRBJ1-1; no clear D gene. The CDR3 length is 14 residues. Germline lookup yields CDR1 LGHNA and CDR2 YNFKEQ. Trimming pared 1 base from V and 6 bases from J, leaving 12 bases between. The CDR3 nucleotides are TGTGCCAGCAGCCAAGCGGGGTCCGTCTCTGAAGCTTTCTTT. Translation: CASSQAGSVSEAFF.

The chain has TRBV6-5 and TRBJ2-7; D possibly corresponds to TRBD1 (6 bases). The CDR3 has 15 amino acids. Germline values: CDR1 MNHEY, CDR2 SVGAGI. The V end lost 6 bases, the J end lost 7 bases, and 22 bases lay between the germline ends. CDR3 protein: CASRLQGFGSSEQYF. The CDR3 region has the DNA TGTGCCAGCAGACTTCAGGGGTTTGGGTCGTCAGAGCAGTACTTC.

This chain joins TRBV6-5 and TRBJ1-1; the D gene is possibly TRBD1 (6 bases). The V gene's germline CDR1 is MNHEY and CDR2 SVGAGI. The ends were cut back, 8 bases at V and 1 base at J, with 14 bases in the middle. CDR3 length: 14 amino acids. CDR3 DNA: TGTGCCAGCCGGGAAGGGGGATCGAACACTGAAGCTTTCTTT. This gives the protein CASREGGSNTEAFF.

This chain links TRBV4-3 with TRBJ2-5, with a possible D match to TRBD2 (6 bases). The germline V gene has CDR1 LGHNA and CDR2 YSLEER. This CDR3 is built from 15 residues. V lost 4 bases and J 3 bases, leaving 15 bases between the germline ends. The CDR3 nucleotides read TGCGCCAGCAGCCCTACCGGGACGGGGGAAGAGACCCAGTACTTC. Translated: CASSPTGTGEETQYF.

The chain couples TRBV7-2 to TRBJ1-2, with 9 bases fitting TRBD1. The CDR3 has 17 amino acids. Looked up from germline, CDR1 is SGHTA and CDR2 is FQGNSA. The V and J ends lost 5 bases and 4 bases, in that order; junction bases with no gene match: 14. In DNA form, the CDR3 reads TGTGCCAGCAGCCTCCCGGGACAGGGTGTTTATGGCTATGGCTACACCTTC. It is translated as CASSLPGQGVYGYGYTF.

This clone has only one observation. The J gene is TRBJ1-6, the V gene TRBV2, with 9 bases that match TRBD1. The CDR3 is made up of 15 amino acids. V gave up 8 bases and J gave up 7 bases; unmatched junction bases: 9. Germline CDR1 SNHLY, CDR2 FYNNEI. CDR3 sequence (DNA): TGTGCCAGCGGAGGGTCCGGGACAGGGAATTCACCCCTCCACTTT. It encodes CASGGSGTGNSPLHF.

The chain has TRBV6-6 and TRBJ2-1; TRBD1 aligns across 10 bases. The CDR3 covers 16 residues. The V gene's germline CDR1 is MNHNY and CDR2 SVGAGI (reference sequence). V lost 2 bases, J lost 9 bases, and 10 bases stayed unmatched. In nucleotides, the CDR3 is TGTGCCAGCAGTTACCGGGACAGGGGTATGATCGCTGAGCAGTTCTTC. This sequence encodes CASSYRDRGMIAEQFF.

The chain is built from TRBV11-2 and TRBJ2-7; possible D gene TRBD1, 5 bases. V dropped 4 bases and J dropped 3 bases, with 7 bases sitting between them. CDR3 size: 12 residues. Germline loops: CDR1 SGHAT, CDR2 FQNNGV. CDR3 residues: CASSSDSYEQYF. The CDR3 region has the DNA TGTGCCAGCAGCTCCGACAGCTACGAGCAGTACTTC.

The chain uses TRBV6-5 and TRBJ1-1, with TRBD1 as a possible D gene (5 bases). The CDR3 extends over 15 amino acids. V was cut by 2 bases and J by 2 bases, with 12 bases left in between. The germline V gene encodes CDR1 MNHEY and CDR2 SVGAGI. The CDR3 spells CASSYGGVKNTEAFF. In nucleotides, the CDR3 is TGTGCCAGCAGTTACGGAGGGGTAAAAAACACTGAAGCTTTCTTT.